Each of the 10 T cell receptor beta chains below was sequenced from the same sample in a study of shared clonotypes between healthy human individuals. Terminally differentiated effector memory CD45RA+ cells were excluded from the naive CD8 cells, which were CD45RO-negative and positively selected for CCR7. Libraries were prepared by immunoSEQ multiplex PCR; TCRdb keeps only in-frame clonotypes and omits some of them. The profile covers about 2 million clones, with just under 95% appearing a single time and less than 1.5% taken by the ten largest. Sequenced input: naive CD8+ T cells sorted from blood. These TCRs come from a young man in good health.

The chain employs TRBV6-5 and TRBJ2-5, with 9 nucleotides matching TRBD2. After removal of 6 bases from V and 1 base from J, the junction contained 0 bases not matched to a gene. Germline V gene data show CDR1 as MNHEY and CDR2 as SVGAGI. CDR3 length: 13 amino acids. The CDR3 protein is CASRGLAQETQYF. For the CDR3, the DNA is TGTGCCAGCAGGGGACTAGCCCAAGAGACCCAGTACTTC.

The rearrangement joins TRBV11-2 to TRBJ2-1, with 9 bases lining up with TRBD1. This CDR3 has 17 residues. CDR1 and CDR2 from the germline V gene are SGHAT and FQNNGV. V was clipped by 6 bases and J by 4 bases; unmatched bases: 13. CDR3 nucleotides: TGTGCCAGCAGTCCTTACCCCTCCGGGACAGGGTACAATGAGCAGTTCTTC. Protein sequence: CASSPYPSGTGYNEQFF. The whole variable domain, remainder taken from reference TRBV11-2 and TRBJ2-1, is EAGVAQSPRYKIIEKRQSVAFWCNPISGHATLYWYQQILGQGPKLLIQFQNNGVVDDSQLPKDRFSAERLKGVDSTLKIQPAKLEDSAVYLCASSPYPSGTGYNEQFFGPGTRLTVL.

This clone was picked up one time. The J gene is TRBJ2-4, the V gene TRBV21-1; TRBD2 is the table's D call, not checked against the DNA. TRBV21-1 is given as a pseudogene. This CDR3 has 17 amino acids. The CDR3 nucleotides read TGTGCCAGCAGCTCCCGAGGGAAAGGGAGTGACAAAAACATTCAGTACTTC. The encoded protein is CASSSRGKGSDKNIQYF.

On this clone: Distinct nucleotide sequences in the sample also encode this CDR3. CDR3 coding DNA: TGTGCCAGCAGCGTAGGGGGTAGCGGGTCCTACAATGAGCAGTTCTTC. Residues: CASSVGGSGSYNEQFF. This chain connects TRBV9 to TRBJ2-1, with 7 bases fitting TRBD2. The CDR3 contains 16 residues. CDR1 and CDR2 (germline): SGDLS, YYNGEE. Trimming removed 0 bases from V and 1 base from J; junction bases left unmatched: 4. Complete variable domain (other parts from reference TRBV9 and TRBJ2-1): DSGVTQTPKHLITATGQRVTLRCSPRSGDLSVYWYQQSLDQGLQFLIQYYNGEERAKGNILERFSAQQFPDLHSELNLSSLELGDSALYFCASSVGGSGSYNEQFFGPGTRLTVL.

The V and J genes are TRBV7-9 and TRBJ2-5; 10 positions match TRBD2. V lost 7 bases, J lost 8 bases, and 4 bases stayed unmatched. The CDR3 runs 12 residues. Germline CDR1 SEHNR, CDR2 FQNEAQ (reference sequence). The CDR3 loop is CASTSGGVTQYF. CDR3 bases: TGTGCCAGCACCAGCGGGGGGGTTACCCAGTACTTC.

V gene TRBV29-1 combines with J gene TRBJ2-3, with TRBD1 matching over 7 bases. The CDR3 totals 14 residues. Germline values: CDR1 SQVTM, CDR2 ANQGSEA. V was clipped by 6 bases and J by 0 bases; unmatched bases: 6. This CDR3 reads CSVTGDPSTDTQYF. The CDR3 coding sequence is TGCAGCGTCACAGGGGACCCTAGCACAGATACGCAGTATTTT.

The chain links TRBV2 to TRBJ2-7; weak D call: TRBD1 (5 bases). Germline V gene sequence: CDR1 SNHLY, CDR2 FYNNEI. V was trimmed by 6 bases and J by 4 bases, leaving 19 bases between them. The CDR3 extends over 15 amino acids. CDR3 coding DNA: TGTGCCAGCAGCGAGGACACTGGGTCTTTATACGAGCAGTACTTC. Translated, it gives CASSEDTGSLYEQYF. Together with reference TRBV2 and TRBJ2-7, the CDR3 gives the full variable domain: EPEVTQTPSHQVTQMGQEVILRCVPISNHLYFYWYRQILGQKVEFLVSFYNNEISEKSEIFDDQFSVERPDGSNFTLKIRSTKLEDSAMYFCASSEDTGSLYEQYFGPGTRLTVT.

V is TRBV6-1 and J is TRBJ2-4, with 10 bases fitting TRBD1. CDR1 is MNHNS and CDR2 is SASEGT in the germline V gene. The CDR3 sequence is 20 residues long. V shed 3 bases, J shed 8 bases, and the junction held 22 bases outside the gene matches. CDR3 DNA: TGTGCCAGCAGTGAGTACCCCGAAGACGGACAGGGGGTCGGTGAGGACATTCAGTACTTC. Amino acids: CASSEYPEDGQGVGEDIQYF.

Only one count was recorded for this clone. J is TRBJ2-7 and V is TRBV19, with D possibly being TRBD2 (6 bases). Trimming left V 7 bases short and J 1 base short, with 11 bases between. This CDR3 contains 13 residues. CDR1 is LNHDA and CDR2 is SQIVND in the germline V gene (reference sequence). The chain's CDR3 is CASNAGPSYEQYF. CDR3 DNA: TGTGCCAGTAACGCGGGGCCGTCCTACGAGCAGTACTTC.

The V and J genes are TRBV7-9 and TRBJ1-2; D is unresolved. The CDR3 covers 14 residues. V lost 8 bases and J 5 bases, leaving 18 bases between the germline ends. Per germline, CDR1 SEHNR and CDR2 FQNEAQ (reference sequence). The CDR3 nucleotides are TGTGCCAGCGAAGCGGACCTGGATTTTTATGGCTACACCTTC. Protein product: CASEADLDFYGYTF.